The sequence of this T cell receptor beta chain was determined in a study of spatial heterogeneity in lung cancer. This clonotype was detected ten times or more. Its antigen is as yet unknown. Time point noted: sample taken at primary tumor resection. Whole RNA, which was extracted from tumor, nontumor lung tissue or frozen PBMC, was sequenced without any cell sorting. TCRdb independently ran MiXCR on the 5' RACE reads; one entry per CDR3 protein. The repertoire consists of around 13,000 distinct CDR3 sequences, with roughly 6.6% occurring once and the leading ten covering around 3.6%. With 3 bases removed from V and 4 bases from J, the gap between germline ends came to 9 bases. The CDR3 runs 14 residues. Findings and caveats of the study: How many expanded intratumoral alpha and beta TCRs were present tracked the tumor mutation count, which was a count of nonsynonymous mutations.

J is TRBJ2-2 and V is TRBV12-3 or TRBV12-4; D is unclear. This material consisted of lung tumor tissue, taken at surgery. The origin of this receptor is a female donor with early-stage non-small cell lung cancer. For the CDR3, the DNA is TGTGCCAGCAGTTTCGGCATGTTCACCGGGGAGCTGTTTTTT. Translation: CASSFGMFTGELFF.